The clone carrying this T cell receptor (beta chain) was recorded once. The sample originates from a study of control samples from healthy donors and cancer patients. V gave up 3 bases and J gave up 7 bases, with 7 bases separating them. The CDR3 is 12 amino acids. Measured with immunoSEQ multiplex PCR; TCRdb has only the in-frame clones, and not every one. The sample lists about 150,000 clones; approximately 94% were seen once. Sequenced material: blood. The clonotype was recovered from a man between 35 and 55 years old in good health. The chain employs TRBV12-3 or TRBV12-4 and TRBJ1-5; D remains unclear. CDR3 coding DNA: TGTGCCAGCAGTTTTCCCGGGCAGCCCCAGCATTTT. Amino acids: CASSFPGQPQHF.